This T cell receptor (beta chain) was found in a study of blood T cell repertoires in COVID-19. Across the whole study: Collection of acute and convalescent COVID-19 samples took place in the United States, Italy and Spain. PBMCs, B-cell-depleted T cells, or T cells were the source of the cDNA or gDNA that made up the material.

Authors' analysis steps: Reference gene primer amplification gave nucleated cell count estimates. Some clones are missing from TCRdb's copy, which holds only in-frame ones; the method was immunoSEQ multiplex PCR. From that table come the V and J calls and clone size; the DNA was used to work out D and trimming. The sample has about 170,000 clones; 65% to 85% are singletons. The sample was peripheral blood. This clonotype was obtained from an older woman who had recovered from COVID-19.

The CDR3 DNA reads TGTGCCTGGAGTCCGGGGGAGGACTACGAGCAGTACTTC. Protein product: CAWSPGEDYEQYF. The gene calls are TRBV30 and TRBJ2-7; possibly TRBD2 for D (6 bases). Trimming left V 2 bases short and J 3 bases short, with 11 bases between. The CDR3 contains 13 residues. Germline CDR1 reads GTSNPN; CDR2 reads SVGIG (reference sequence).